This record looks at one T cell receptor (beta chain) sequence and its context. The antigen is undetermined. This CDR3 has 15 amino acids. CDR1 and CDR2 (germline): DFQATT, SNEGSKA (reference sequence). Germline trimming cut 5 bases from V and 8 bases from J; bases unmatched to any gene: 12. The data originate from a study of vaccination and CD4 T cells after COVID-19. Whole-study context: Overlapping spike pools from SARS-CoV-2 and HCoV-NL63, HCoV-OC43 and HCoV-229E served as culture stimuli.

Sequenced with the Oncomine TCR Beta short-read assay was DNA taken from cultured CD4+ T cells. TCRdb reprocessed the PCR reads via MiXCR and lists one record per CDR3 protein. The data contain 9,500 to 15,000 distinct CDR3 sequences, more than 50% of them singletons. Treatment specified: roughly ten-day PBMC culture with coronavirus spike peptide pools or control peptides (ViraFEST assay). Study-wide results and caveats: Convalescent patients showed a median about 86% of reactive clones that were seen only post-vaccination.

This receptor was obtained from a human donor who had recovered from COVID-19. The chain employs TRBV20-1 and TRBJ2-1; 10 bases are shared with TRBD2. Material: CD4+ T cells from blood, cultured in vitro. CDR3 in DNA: TGCAGTGCTTCTAGCGGGAGTTACGTCATAGATGAGCAGTTCTTC. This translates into CSASSGSYVIDEQFF.